This T cell receptor beta chain originates from a study of blood T cells in healthy people across ages. Findings and limits, study-wide: Long-lived donors exceeded aged donors in naive CD4+ cells and diversity. Roughly linear age-related decline in beta diversity appeared, significant by age about 37. Any conclusive comparison of naive versus antigen-experienced cells was prevented by using unsorted PBMCs.

Total RNA extracted from each sample amounted to at least 6 micrograms. In regard to this clonotype: Its specificity is not known.

V was shortened by 7 bases and J by 2 bases, with 13 bases between the two germline ends. Germline lookup yields CDR1 SGHRS and CDR2 YFSETQ. The CDR3 contains 14 residues. Primers used in a second PCR of roughly 7 to 11 cycles were a sample-barcoded 5' primer and a J-beta primer mix. TCRdb re-called the 5' RACE reads with MiXCR, one entry per CDR3 protein. The sample has hundreds of thousands of distinct CDR3 sequences, roughly 44% seen once; the top ten hold roughly a fifth. Material for sequencing was blood. This rearrangement joins TRBV5-1 to TRBJ2-1; possible D gene TRBD2, 6 bases. The clonotype comes from a man in his sixties in good health. CDR3 sequence: CASGGGLTYNEQFF. For the CDR3, the DNA is TGCGCCAGCGGGGGAGGACTAACCTACAATGAGCAGTTCTTC.